This T cell receptor (beta chain) was sequenced in a study of T cell repertoires in cytomegalovirus infection. Study results and caveats: The ex vivo response showed dominance by HLA-C-restricted CMV-specific TCR beta clonotypes. Public TCR beta family frequency separated CMV-and-HLA carriers, including in an independent cohort.

This clonotype was recorded a few times. The antigen remains unidentified. A single record per CDR3 protein comes from TCRdb applying MiXCR to the reads. The table has approximately 83,000 distinct CDR3 sequences, more than 20% seen once; the top ten hold 50%. The CDR3 is made up of 15 amino acids. V gave up 0 bases and J gave up 6 bases, with 10 bases separating them. From germline, CDR1 is SGDLS and CDR2 YYNGEE. This chain links TRBV9 with TRBJ1-6; no reliable D call. The sequencing here drew on CD8+ T cells from cultured PBMCs, taken from culture after CMV antigen stimulation. The TCR originated in a human donor in good health (CMV status not recorded). Some clones in this sample may be carry-over from other donors' samples. Here the CDR3 reads CASSVEGRSNSPLHF. CDR3 coding DNA: TGTGCCAGCAGCGTAGAAGGCAGATCTAATTCACCCCTCCACTTT.